This T cell receptor (beta chain) was sequenced in a study of T-cell reconstitution after alpha-beta-depleted transplantation in children. Study-wide findings and caveats: Once a year had passed after transplant, T-cell counts and diversity came mostly from newly produced T cells.

This clonotype was found many times. Its specificity is unknown. Unmatched junction bases numbered 19, after V lost 6 bases and J lost 12 bases. The CDR3 has 16 residues. Germline V gives CDR1 MDHEN, CDR2 SYDVKM. A TCRbeta library incorporating unique molecular identifiers was prepared. Each CDR3 protein gets one entry after TCRdb re-called the PCR reads with MiXCR. The data show approximately 650,000 distinct CDR3 sequences, around 12% seen once. This clonotype was sampled from a girl aged 2-10 years with congenital amegakaryocytic thrombocytopenia, due to receive a stem cell transplant. V usage is TRBV28 and J usage is TRBJ2-3, with 9 bases lining up with TRBD2. Sequencing was performed on PBMCs, taken before TCRalphabeta/CD19-depleted stem cell transplant. CDR3 sequence reads: CASSRLIVTSGEYQYF. In DNA, the CDR3 is TGTGCCAGCAGCCGTCTAATAGTGACTAGCGGAGAGTATCAGTATTTT.